This is a list of T cell receptor beta chains from one sample in a study of molecular identifiers for immune sequencing clone quantification. TCRdb analysed the PCR reads with MiXCR anew, one entry per CDR3 protein. This sample yields more than 9,500 distinct CDR3 sequences, of which under 20% are seen a single time; about 1.5% belongs to the top ten. The sequencing sample was made of naive CD8+ T cells from blood, with Jurkat cell RNA spiked in. Every receptor here comes from a human donor in good health. Some libraries in this study had Jurkat cell RNA spiked in. The CDR3 runs from the conserved cysteine through the conserved F or W. The order of the fields is CDR3 protein, CDR3 DNA, D gene, clone size, V gene, J gene. D genes are given only for firm matches. Clone size is not always given. Where it is, it says once, few, many or a class for expanded clones.

cdr3_aa: CASSVGTGVWEQYF
cdr3_nt: TGTGCCAGCAGCGTAGGGACAGGGGTTTGGGAGCAGTACTTC
d_call: TRBD1
clone_size: .
v_call: TRBV9
j_call: TRBJ2-7

cdr3_aa: CASSHWTGDYGYTF
cdr3_nt: TGCGCCAGCAGCCACTGGACAGGGGACTATGGCTACACCTTC
d_call: TRBD1
clone_size: many
v_call: TRBV4-1
j_call: TRBJ1-2

cdr3_aa: CASSLRQANYEQYF
cdr3_nt: TGCGCCAGCAGCCTTCGGCAGGCCAACTACGAGCAGTACTTC
d_call: .
clone_size: many
v_call: TRBV4-1
j_call: TRBJ2-7

cdr3_aa: CSAPNPFMENTGEMFF
cdr3_nt: TGCAGTGCACCGAATCCCTTTATGGAGAACACAGGGGAGATGTTTTTT
d_call: TRBD1
clone_size: .
v_call: TRBV20-1
j_call: TRBJ2-2

cdr3_aa: CSVVYNEQFF
cdr3_nt: TGCAGCGTGGTGTACAATGAGCAGTTCTTC
d_call: .
clone_size: .
v_call: TRBV29-1
j_call: TRBJ2-1

cdr3_aa: CAISESVGLAPETQYF
cdr3_nt: TGTGCCATCAGTGAGTCTGTCGGACTAGCGCCAGAGACCCAGTACTTC
d_call: TRBD2
clone_size: medium-sized
v_call: TRBV10-3
j_call: TRBJ2-5

cdr3_aa: CASWLAGEGDTQYF
cdr3_nt: TGTGCCAGTTGGCTGGCGGGAGAAGGTGATACGCAGTATTTT
d_call: TRBD2
clone_size: many
v_call: TRBV27
j_call: TRBJ2-3

cdr3_aa: CASSLVEEDTQYF
cdr3_nt: TGTGCCAGCAGCTTAGTCGAGGAGGATACGCAGTATTTT
d_call: .
clone_size: .
v_call: TRBV11-3
j_call: TRBJ2-3

cdr3_aa: CASRQLSTGTGDLFGQETQYF
cdr3_nt: TGTGCCAGCAGACAGCTAAGTACCGGGACAGGAGACTTATTTGGCCAAGAGACCCAGTACTTC
d_call: TRBD1
clone_size: many
v_call: TRBV11-3
j_call: TRBJ2-5

cdr3_aa: CASSQDWPLNEQFF
cdr3_nt: TGTGCCAGCAGCCAAGATTGGCCCTTAAATGAGCAGTTCTTC
d_call: .
clone_size: .
v_call: TRBV4-2
j_call: TRBJ2-1

cdr3_aa: CASSSIVSDTQYF
cdr3_nt: TGTGCCAGCAGTAGTATAGTTTCCGATACGCAGTATTTT
d_call: .
clone_size: many
v_call: TRBV27
j_call: TRBJ2-3

cdr3_aa: CASSPNRIATNEKLFF
cdr3_nt: TGCGCCAGCAGCCCGAACCGTATTGCAACTAATGAAAAACTGTTTTTT
d_call: .
clone_size: medium-sized
v_call: TRBV4-1
j_call: TRBJ1-4

cdr3_aa: CASGFRGSTDTQYF
cdr3_nt: TGTGCTAGTGGTTTTCGGGGTAGCACAGATACGCAGTATTTT
d_call: .
clone_size: many
v_call: TRBV12-5
j_call: TRBJ2-3

cdr3_aa: CASSTRDRGGVDTEAFF
cdr3_nt: TGTGCCAGTAGTACCAGGGACAGGGGTGGTGTAGACACTGAAGCTTTCTTT
d_call: TRBD1
clone_size: few
v_call: TRBV19
j_call: TRBJ1-1

cdr3_aa: CASSPPGTSDNEQFF
cdr3_nt: TGTGCCAGCAGTCCCCCCGGGACTAGTGACAATGAGCAGTTCTTC
d_call: TRBD2
clone_size: once
v_call: TRBV28
j_call: TRBJ2-1

cdr3_aa: CASSEALPRRGPRDTEAFF
cdr3_nt: TGTGCCAGCAGTGAAGCGCTCCCGAGGCGGGGGCCCCGGGACACTGAAGCTTTCTTT
d_call: .
clone_size: medium-sized
v_call: TRBV2
j_call: TRBJ1-1

cdr3_aa: CASSLRGSTEAFF
cdr3_nt: TGTGCCAGCAGTTTAAGGGGTAGCACTGAAGCTTTCTTT
d_call: .
clone_size: many
v_call: TRBV27
j_call: TRBJ1-1

cdr3_aa: CASGVLLAGAEQYF
cdr3_nt: TGTGCCAGCGGTGTATTACTAGCGGGAGCCGAGCAGTACTTC
d_call: TRBD2
clone_size: medium-sized
v_call: TRBV3-1
j_call: TRBJ2-7

cdr3_aa: CASSQFDTLNQPQHF
cdr3_nt: TGCGCCAGCAGTCAATTCGACACATTAAATCAGCCCCAGCATTTT
d_call: .
clone_size: many
v_call: TRBV23-1
j_call: TRBJ1-5

cdr3_aa: CASSQAGRVNEKLFF
cdr3_nt: TGCGCCAGCAGCCAAGCTGGACGGGTTAATGAAAAACTGTTTTTT
d_call: .
clone_size: medium-sized
v_call: TRBV4-1
j_call: TRBJ1-4

cdr3_aa: CASRQGYNEQFF
cdr3_nt: TGTGCCAGTAGACAGGGGTACAATGAGCAGTTCTTC
d_call: TRBD1
clone_size: many
v_call: TRBV19
j_call: TRBJ2-1

cdr3_aa: CASSILSGGYEQYF
cdr3_nt: TGTGCCAGCAGTATCCTATCGGGAGGATACGAGCAGTACTTC
d_call: TRBD2
clone_size: few
v_call: TRBV27
j_call: TRBJ2-7

cdr3_aa: CASSLRWAGPHLRQFF
cdr3_nt: TGTGCCAGCAGTTTACGTTGGGCGGGACCCCACCTGAGACAGTTCTTC
d_call: .
clone_size: medium-sized
v_call: TRBV28
j_call: TRBJ2-1

cdr3_aa: CASAGRNPALVTSQETQYF
cdr3_nt: TGTGCAAGCGCAGGGCGCAACCCGGCGCTCGTAACGTCCCAAGAGACCCAGTACTTC
d_call: .
clone_size: medium-sized
v_call: TRBV28
j_call: TRBJ2-5

cdr3_aa: CSVESPGGPDNEQFF
cdr3_nt: TGCAGCGTTGAATCGCCGGGAGGGCCCGACAATGAGCAGTTCTTC
d_call: TRBD2
clone_size: medium-sized
v_call: TRBV29-1
j_call: TRBJ2-1

cdr3_aa: CASSVAARGLSEQYF
cdr3_nt: TGTGCCAGCAGCGTAGCCGCCAGGGGGCTAAGCGAGCAGTACTTC
d_call: TRBD1
clone_size: medium-sized
v_call: TRBV9
j_call: TRBJ2-7